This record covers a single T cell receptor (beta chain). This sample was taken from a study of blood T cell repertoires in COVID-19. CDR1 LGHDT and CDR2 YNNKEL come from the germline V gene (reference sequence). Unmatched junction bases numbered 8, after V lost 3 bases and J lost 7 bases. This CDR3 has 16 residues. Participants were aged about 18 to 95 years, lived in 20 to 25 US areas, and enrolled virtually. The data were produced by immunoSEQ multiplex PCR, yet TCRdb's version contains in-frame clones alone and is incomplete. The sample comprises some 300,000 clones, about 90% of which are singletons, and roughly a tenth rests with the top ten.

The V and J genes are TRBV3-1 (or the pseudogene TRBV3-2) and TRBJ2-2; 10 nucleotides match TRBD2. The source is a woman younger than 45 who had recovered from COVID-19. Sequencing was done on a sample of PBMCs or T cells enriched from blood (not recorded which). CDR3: CASSQHPGLAYGELFF. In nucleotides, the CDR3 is TGTGCCAGCAGCCAGCATCCGGGACTAGCGTACGGGGAGCTGTTTTTT.